The 13 T cell receptor beta chains below come from one sample, sequenced in a study of cytomegalovirus exposure and HLA in healthy donors. A multiplex PCR was run with 60 Vbeta primers and 13 Jbeta primers. Method: immunoSEQ multiplex PCR; TCRdb's copy keeps in-frame clones and lacks some. The sample lists about 150,000 clones, around 82% occurring once. The source material was PBMCs. The receptors here all came from a woman in her fifties or sixties in good health and CMV-seropositive.

This rearrangement joins TRBV10-3 to TRBJ1-2; 9 bases are shared with TRBD1. With V trimmed by 3 bases and J by 7 bases, 9 bases remained unmatched. Per germline, CDR1 ENHRY and CDR2 SYGVKD. The CDR3 length is 15 residues. This CDR3 reads CAISDSRTGAGGYTF. The CDR3 region has the DNA TGTGCCATCAGTGACAGTCGGACAGGGGCCGGTGGCTACACCTTC.

The chain has TRBV4-2 and TRBJ1-2; the D is unclear. Trimming cost V 3 bases and J 5 bases, with 19 bases left between them. This CDR3 region has 16 residues. Germline V gene lookup returns CDR1 LGHNA and CDR2 YNFKEQ. In nucleotides, the CDR3 is TGTGCCAGCAGCCACCCCTCGCGGGAGGTCCGGTATGGCTACACCTTC. Its translation: CASSHPSREVRYGYTF.

CDR3 in amino acids: CASTPDRVYNSPLHF. The CDR3, as DNA: TGTGCCAGCACCCCTGACAGGGTCTATAATTCACCCCTCCACTTT. The chain carries TRBV6-1 and TRBJ1-6; 7 bases fit TRBD1. The V gene's germline CDR1 is MNHNS and CDR2 SASEGT. The V and J ends lost 7 bases and 3 bases, in that order; junction bases with no gene match: 6. This CDR3 is built from 15 residues.

As regards this clone: A junction end diverges from the germline sequence, so it may reflect a read error. The chain uses TRBV6-4 and TRBJ2-7; a weak D match, TRBD2 (7 bases). This CDR3 spans 14 amino acids. Germline V gives CDR1 MRHNA, CDR2 SNTAGT. The CDR3 loop reads CASSGGGGRLNGSF. DNA for the CDR3: TGTGCCAGCAGTGGGGGGGGCGGGCGGCTTAACGGGAGCTTC.

The chain uses TRBV2 and TRBJ1-1, with no clear D. Germline V lookup: CDR1 SNHLY, CDR2 FYNNEI. The length of the CDR3 is 11 residues. V was trimmed by 4 bases and J by 11 bases, leaving 11 bases between them. CDR3 residues: CASSVKIRAFF. In DNA, the CDR3 is TGTGCCAGCAGTGTTAAAATTCGTGCTTTCTTT.

The J gene is TRBJ1-2, the V gene TRBV29-1, with TRBD1 identical over 9 bases. The germline V gene encodes CDR1 SQVTM and CDR2 ANQGSEA. The J segment lost 3 bases and the V segment lost 6 bases, leaving 2 bases of the junction unmatched. The CDR3 spans 12 residues. The chain's CDR3 is CSVGTGYYGYTF. In nucleotides, the CDR3 is TGCAGCGTGGGGACAGGGTACTATGGCTACACCTTC.

This clone was recorded a few times. The chain links TRBV7-9 to TRBJ2-5, with D perhaps TRBD1 (6 bases). V lost 1 base and J 1 base, leaving 10 bases between the germline ends. Germline V lookup: CDR1 SEHNR, CDR2 FQNEAQ (reference sequence). The CDR3 consists of 15 residues. CDR3 region: CASSLVLGAQETQYF. CDR3 DNA sequence: TGTGCCAGCAGCTTAGTGTTGGGGGCCCAAGAGACCCAGTACTTC.

This chain links TRBV5-4 with TRBJ2-2; tentatively, D is TRBD1 (5 bases). Trimming took off 4 bases at V and 2 bases at J, with 15 bases between the two ends. The CDR3 runs to 16 residues. Looked up from germline, CDR1 is SGHNT and CDR2 is YYREEE (reference sequence). CDR3 nucleotides: TGTGCCAGCAGCCGACAGTTCCTAACCAACACCGGGGAGCTGTTTTTT. It translates to CASSRQFLTNTGELFF.

The chain is built from TRBV19 and TRBJ1-3, with no clear D. Germline V lookup: CDR1 LNHDA, CDR2 SQIVND (reference sequence). V was trimmed by 1 base and J by 0 bases, leaving 10 bases between them. The CDR3 loop spans 16 amino acids. The CDR3 sequence: CASSIGGGISGNTIYF. CDR3 DNA sequence: TGTGCCAGTAGTATAGGAGGAGGGATCTCTGGAAACACCATATATTTT. Filled out from reference TRBV19 and TRBJ1-3, the complete variable domain reads DGGITQSPKYLFRKEGQNVTLSCEQNLNHDAMYWYRQDPGQGLRLIYYSQIVNDFQKGDIAEGYSVSREKKESFPLTVTSAQKNPTAFYLCASSIGGGISGNTIYFGEGSWLTVV.

The J gene is TRBJ1-3, the V gene TRBV29-1; D is possibly TRBD1 (6 bases). Trimming left V 6 bases short and J 0 bases short, with 15 bases between. Germline loops: CDR1 SQVTM, CDR2 ANQGSEA. The CDR3 runs to 15 residues. CDR3: CSVQDSVNSGNTIYF. CDR3 coding DNA: TGCAGCGTCCAGGACAGCGTGAACTCTGGAAACACCATATATTTT.

V gene TRBV19 combines with J gene TRBJ2-7; 10 bases map to TRBD1. Germline CDR1 reads LNHDA; CDR2 reads SQIVND (reference sequence). With 5 bases clipped from V and 5 bases from J, the junction kept 6 bases outside the gene matches. The CDR3 is 14 amino acids. The CDR3 spells CASSLRTGGNEQYF. CDR3 coding DNA: TGTGCCAGTAGTCTCCGGACAGGGGGAAACGAGCAGTACTTC.

The chain is built from TRBV5-6 and TRBJ2-7, with 13 bases lining up with TRBD2. The CDR3 consists of 16 residues. V lost 5 bases to trimming and J lost 1 base; unmatched junction nucleotides: 6. The V gene's germline CDR1 is SGHDT and CDR2 YYEEEE. The chain's CDR3 is CASSHKGLAGSYEQYF. In nucleotides, the CDR3 is TGTGCCAGCAGTCACAAGGGACTAGCGGGGTCCTACGAGCAGTACTTC.

This clone was seen a handful of times. The gene calls are TRBV19 and TRBJ1-2; D not certain. Looked up from germline, CDR1 is LNHDA and CDR2 is SQIVND (reference sequence). The length of the CDR3 is 13 residues. Deletions cut 8 bases from V and 2 bases from J, with 12 bases between. CDR3 DNA: TGTGCCAGTTCCCCGGGATTCAACTATGGCTACACCTTC. This translates into CASSPGFNYGYTF.